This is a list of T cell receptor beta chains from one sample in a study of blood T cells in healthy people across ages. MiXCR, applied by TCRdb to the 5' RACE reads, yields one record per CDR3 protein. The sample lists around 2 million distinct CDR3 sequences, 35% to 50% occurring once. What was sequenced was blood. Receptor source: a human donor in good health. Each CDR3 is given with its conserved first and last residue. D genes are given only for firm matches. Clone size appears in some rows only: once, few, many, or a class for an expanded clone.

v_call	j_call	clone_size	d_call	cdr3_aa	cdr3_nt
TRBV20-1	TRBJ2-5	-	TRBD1	CSARDRDREQETQYF	TGCAGTGCTAGAGATCGGGACAGGGAACAAGAGACCCAGTACTTC
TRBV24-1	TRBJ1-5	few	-	CATSDGTSNNQPQHF	TGTGCCACCAGTGACGGGACAAGTAACAATCAGCCCCAGCATTTT
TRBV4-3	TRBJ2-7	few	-	CASSQDGVGSYEQYF	TGCGCCAGCAGCCAAGATGGCGTGGGGTCCTACGAGCAGTACTTC
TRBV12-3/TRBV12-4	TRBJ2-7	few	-	CASSTPPYEQYF	TGTGCCAGCAGTACTCCCCCGTACGAGCAGTACTTC
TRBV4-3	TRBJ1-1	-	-	CASSQLYAKDTEAFF	TGCGCCAGCAGCCAATTATACGCCAAGGACACTGAAGCTTTCTTT
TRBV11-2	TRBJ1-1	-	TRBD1	CASSLTGLQGDTEAFF	TGTGCCAGCAGCCTGACAGGGTTACAGGGGGACACTGAAGCTTTCTTT
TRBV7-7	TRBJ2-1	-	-	CASSPDGQETQFF	TGTGCCAGCAGCCCGGACGGACAAGAGACCCAGTTCTTC
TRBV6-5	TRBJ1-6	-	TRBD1	CASSYLDRGYSPLHF	TGTGCCAGTAGTTACCTTGACAGGGGGTATTCACCCCTCCACTTT
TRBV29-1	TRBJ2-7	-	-	CSVDDDSTYNEQYF	TGCAGCGTTGATGACGACAGTACCTACAATGAGCAGTACTTC
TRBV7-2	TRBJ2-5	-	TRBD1	CASSPAVRGQYF	TGTGCCAGCAGCCCGGCGGTCAGGGGGCAGTACTTC
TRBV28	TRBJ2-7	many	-	CASRGSPYEQYF	TGTGCCAGCAGGGGCAGTCCCTACGAGCAGTACTTC
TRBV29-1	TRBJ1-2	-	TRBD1	CSVPTGAYGFTF	TGCAGCGTCCCAACAGGGGCCTATGGCTTCACCTTC
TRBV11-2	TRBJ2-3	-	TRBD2	CASSQTSGGLSSAQYF	TGTGCCAGCAGTCAGACTAGCGGGGGGCTGAGCTCCGCGCAGTATTTT
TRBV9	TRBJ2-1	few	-	CASSARGTYNEQFF	TGTGCCAGCAGCGCCAGGGGCACCTACAATGAGCAGTTCTTC
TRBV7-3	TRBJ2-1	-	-	CASSSRGGGNNEQFF	TGTGCCAGCAGCTCCCGAGGAGGAGGTAACAATGAGCAGTTCTTC
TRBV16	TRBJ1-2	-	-	CASSPRAGTVHGYTF	TGTGCCAGCAGCCCGAGGGCAGGGACCGTACATGGCTACACCTTC
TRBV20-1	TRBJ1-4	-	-	CSALHRVKNEKLFF	TGCAGTGCACTACACAGGGTGAAGAATGAAAAGCTGTTTTTT
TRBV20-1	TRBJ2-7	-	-	CSARGTDPSYEQYF	TGCAGTGCTAGAGGGACGGACCCATCCTACGAGCAGTACTTC
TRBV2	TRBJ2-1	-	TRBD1	CASSGEDRGQQFF	TGTGCCAGCAGTGGAGAAGACAGGGGCCAGCAGTTCTTC
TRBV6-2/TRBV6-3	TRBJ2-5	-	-	CASSYGPDSQETQYF	TGTGCCAGCAGTTACGGCCCCGACAGCCAAGAGACCCAGTACTTC
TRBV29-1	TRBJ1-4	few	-	CSVKTPTNEKLFF	TGCAGCGTAAAGACACCCACTAATGAAAAACTGTTTTTT
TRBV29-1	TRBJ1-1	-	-	CSVVRKTNTEAFF	TGCAGCGTTGTACGGAAGACGAACACTGAAGCTTTCTTT
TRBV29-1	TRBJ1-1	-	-	CGVRTETEAFF	TGCGGCGTGCGAACCGAGACTGAAGCTTTCTTT
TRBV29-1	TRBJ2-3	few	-	CSVEEQTAGTDTQYF	TGCAGCGTTGAAGAGCAGACAGCGGGCACAGATACGCAGTATTTT
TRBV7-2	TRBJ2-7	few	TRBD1	CASTKTGGLYEQYF	TGTGCCAGCACCAAGACAGGGGGACTTTACGAGCAGTACTTC
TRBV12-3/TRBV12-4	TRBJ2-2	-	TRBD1	CASRAWDRLNTGELFF	TGTGCCAGCAGGGCCTGGGACAGGCTGAACACCGGGGAGCTGTTTTTT
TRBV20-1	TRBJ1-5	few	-	CSARTVNQPQHF	TGCAGTGCTAGGACAGTTAATCAGCCCCAGCATTTT
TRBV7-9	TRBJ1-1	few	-	CASSTPGGTMNTEAFF	TGTGCCAGCAGCACTCCGGGGGGGACCATGAACACTGAAGCTTTCTTT
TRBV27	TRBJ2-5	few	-	CASSYGQGKETQYF	TGTGCCAGCAGTTATGGACAAGGCAAAGAGACCCAGTACTTC
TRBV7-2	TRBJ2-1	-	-	CASGRPGLAYNEQFF	TGTGCCAGCGGGCGGCCGGGGCTAGCCTACAATGAGCAGTTCTTC
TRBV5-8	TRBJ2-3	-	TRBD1	CASGLRGQGRSTDTQYF	TGTGCCAGCGGCTTGCGCGGACAGGGACGAAGCACAGATACGCAGTATTTT
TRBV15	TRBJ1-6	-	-	CATSKGPFLGSPLHF	TGTGCCACCAGCAAGGGCCCCTTCCTTGGGTCACCCCTCCACTTT
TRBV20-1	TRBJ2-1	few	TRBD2	CSAKSLAGGLDEQFF	TGCAGTGCTAAATCTCTAGCGGGAGGGTTAGATGAGCAGTTCTTC
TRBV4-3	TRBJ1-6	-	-	CASSQPTAGGTLTNSPLHF	TGCGCCAGCAGCCAACCTACGGCGGGAGGAACCCTTACTAATTCACCCCTCCACTTT
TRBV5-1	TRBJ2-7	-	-	CASRGVFDFRVHEQYF	TGCGCCAGCAGGGGGGTTTTCGATTTCAGGGTCCACGAGCAGTACTTC
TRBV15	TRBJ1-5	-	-	CATSPQHSNQPQHF	TGTGCCACCAGCCCCCAGCATAGCAATCAGCCCCAGCATTTT
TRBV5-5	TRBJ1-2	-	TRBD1	CASSLEGAPGYGYTF	TGTGCCAGCAGCTTGGAGGGGGCGCCAGGCTATGGCTACACCTTC